One and the same sample provided the 18 T cell receptor beta chains below, sequenced in a study of cytomegalovirus exposure and HLA in healthy donors. The PCR employed 60 Vbeta primers together with 13 Jbeta primers. Measured with immunoSEQ multiplex PCR; TCRdb has only the in-frame clones, and not every one. The sample has about 160,000 clones; 65% to 85% are singletons. Sequenced sample: PBMCs. The receptors shown here come from a boy under 10 years old in good health and CMV-seronegative.

This clone was seen a single time. The gene calls are TRBV27 and TRBJ1-2; 8 nucleotides agree with TRBD1. The germline CDR1 and CDR2 sequences are MNHEY and SMNVEV (reference sequence). The CDR3 runs to 13 residues. Trimming removed 4 bases from V and 6 bases from J; junction bases left unmatched: 4. The CDR3 coding sequence is TGTGCCAGCAGTTACAACAGGGGGGATGGCTACACCTTC. Protein product: CASSYNRGDGYTF.

This clone has only a few counts. The V gene is TRBV7-8, the J gene TRBJ1-2; D unclear. Looked up from germline, CDR1 is SGHVS and CDR2 is FQNEAQ. The germline V and J ends were trimmed by 4 bases and 4 bases, with 7 bases remaining between them. The CDR3 has 12 residues. The CDR3 DNA follows: TGTGCCAGCAGCTCCAACAGCTATGGCTACACCTTC. It yields the protein CASSSNSYGYTF.

The V call is TRBV7-2, the J call TRBJ1-1; D gene uncertain. V gave up 5 bases and J gave up 6 bases, with 16 bases separating them. The CDR3 loop spans 14 amino acids. Germline V CDR1 and CDR2: SGHTA, FQGNSA. The CDR3 sequence: CASSETVKVAEAFF. In nucleotides, the CDR3 is TGTGCCAGCAGCGAAACAGTGAAGGTCGCTGAAGCTTTCTTT.

V usage is TRBV27 and J usage is TRBJ2-3; TRBD2 agrees at 9 bases. Trimming removed 6 bases from V and 9 bases from J; junction bases left unmatched: 22. The length of the CDR3 is 18 residues. The germline V gene has CDR1 MNHEY and CDR2 SMNVEV (reference sequence). CDR3 sequence reads: CASSYKGLSGGRGGTQYF. The CDR3, as DNA: TGTGCCAGCAGCTATAAGGGATTAAGCGGGGGGCGCGGGGGAACGCAGTATTTT.

CDR3: CASSGVGYTF. DNA of the CDR3: TGTGCCAGCTCCGGGGTTGGCTACACCTTC. J is TRBJ1-2 and V is TRBV18; no firm D call. Trimming stripped 6 bases from V and 7 bases from J, with 6 bases between. In germline, CDR1 is KGHSH, CDR2 LQKENI. This CDR3 region has 10 residues.

The chain employs TRBV11-2 and TRBJ2-7; 9 bases are a match to TRBD2. The CDR3 totals 15 residues. V gave up 3 bases and J gave up 3 bases; unmatched junction bases: 6. Germline lookup yields CDR1 SGHAT and CDR2 FQNNGV. CDR3 in DNA: TGTGCCAGCAGCTTTGCGGCGGGGGGGTACTACGAGCAGTACGTC. Protein: CASSFAAGGYYEQYV.

The V and J genes are TRBV19 and TRBJ1-2, with TRBD1 matching over 7 bases. The germline gives CDR1 LNHDA, CDR2 SQIVND (reference sequence). V shed 9 bases and J 1 base; nucleotides not matched to a gene: 11. The CDR3 is made up of 15 amino acids. In DNA, the CDR3 is TGTGCCAGCTCCCTCACAGGGGCCGTTAACTATGGCTACACCTTC. Translation gives CASSLTGAVNYGYTF. Looking up the rest from reference TRBV19 and TRBJ1-2 gives the full variable domain: DGGITQSPKYLFRKEGQNVTLSCEQNLNHDAMYWYRQDPGQGLRLIYYSQIVNDFQKGDIAEGYSVSREKKESFPLTVTSAQKNPTAFYLCASSLTGAVNYGYTFGSGTRLTVV.

On this clone itself: At one boundary the junction diverges from the germline segment, which might be a read error. This rearrangement joins TRBV29-1 to TRBJ1-1, with D possibly matching TRBD1 (6 bases). CDR3 length: 13 amino acids. CDR1 and CDR2 from the germline V gene are SQVTM and ANQGSEA. The CDR3 coding sequence is TGCAGCGTTACAGGGAATCTGAACACTGAAGCTTTTTTT. Translating it yields CSVTGNLNTEAFF.

This chain uses TRBV6-6 with TRBJ1-5; the D gene is possibly TRBD1 (5 bases). Germline V gene lookup returns CDR1 MNHNY and CDR2 SVGAGI (reference sequence). Trimming pared 6 bases from V and 0 bases from J, leaving 15 bases between. This CDR3 is built from 16 residues. CDR3 loop: CASRTPGGTSNQPQHF. CDR3 DNA: TGTGCCAGCAGAACTCCCGGGGGAACTAGCAATCAGCCCCAGCATTTT.

The chain carries TRBV29-1 and TRBJ2-1, with D possibly being TRBD2 (5 bases). The CDR3 contains 11 residues. Germline V gives CDR1 SQVTM, CDR2 ANQGSEA. Trimming cost V 4 bases and J 10 bases, with 11 bases left between them. The CDR3 sequence is CSVGLPPEQFF. As DNA, the CDR3 is TGCAGCGTTGGACTACCGCCGGAGCAGTTCTTC.

V and J are TRBV5-1 and TRBJ2-2; a weak D match, TRBD2 (5 bases). Germline V lookup: CDR1 SGHRS, CDR2 YFSETQ. V gave up 4 bases and J gave up 6 bases, with 7 bases separating them. The CDR3 is made up of 12 amino acids. The CDR3: CASSEGSGELFF. The CDR3 DNA reads as TGCGCCAGCAGCGAGGGTTCCGGGGAGCTGTTTTTT.

This sequence joins TRBV6-4 and TRBJ2-2, with 9 bases lining up with TRBD2. Germline lookup yields CDR1 MRHNA and CDR2 SNTAGT. The CDR3 covers 14 residues. V dropped 8 bases and J dropped 2; count of bases not matched to a gene: 3. For the CDR3, the DNA is TGTGCCAGCTCTAGCGGGGATAACACCGGGGAGCTGTTTTTT. Translated, it gives CASSSGDNTGELFF.

This rearrangement joins TRBV6-6 to TRBJ2-3; TRBD1 matches 8 bases. Trimming removed 6 bases from V and 12 bases from J; junction bases left unmatched: 11. The CDR3 has 13 residues. Germline V CDR1 and CDR2: MNHNY, SVGAGI (reference sequence). The CDR3 bases are TGTGCCAGCAGCCATGGGCCCGGACAGGGCCAGTATTTT. This encodes CASSHGPGQGQYF.

The J gene is TRBJ2-5, the V gene TRBV7-6; 8 bases fit TRBD2. From germline, CDR1 is SGHVS and CDR2 FNYEAQ. The J segment lost 9 bases and the V segment lost 5 bases, leaving 17 bases of the junction unmatched. The CDR3 loop spans 16 amino acids. CDR3 sequence (DNA): TGTGCCAGCAGCATCAAGCCCCTAGCGGGTGGGGTCTCCCAGTACTTC. Protein sequence: CASSIKPLAGGVSQYF.

The chain employs TRBV29-1 and TRBJ2-1; 9 positions match TRBD2. The ends lost 3 bases at V and 9 bases at J; junction bases unmatched: 18. Per germline, CDR1 SQVTM and CDR2 ANQGSEA. The CDR3 totals 17 residues. CDR3 sequence reads: CSVERWIRRGGRGEQFF. In DNA form, the CDR3 reads TGCAGCGTTGAGAGGTGGATACGGCGGGGGGGCCGAGGTGAGCAGTTCTTC.

V and J are TRBV29-1 and TRBJ2-6; maybe TRBD1 (5 bases). Germline V gene sequence: CDR1 SQVTM, CDR2 ANQGSEA. This CDR3 comprises 14 residues. Trimming stripped 6 bases from V and 0 bases from J, with 9 bases between. The CDR3 loop reads CSVGAPSGANVLTF. The CDR3 coding sequence is TGCAGCGTAGGGGCCCCCTCTGGGGCCAACGTCCTGACTTTC.

This chain joins TRBV9 and TRBJ2-7; a weak D match, TRBD2 (5 bases). The length of the CDR3 is 13 residues. CDR1 is SGDLS and CDR2 is YYNGEE in the germline V gene. The V gene lost 5 bases and the J gene lost 4 bases, with 13 bases spanning the gap. CDR3 region: CASSAGRGYEQYF. For the CDR3, the DNA is TGTGCCAGCAGTGCCGGACGGGGTTACGAGCAGTACTTC.

The V gene is TRBV5-6, the J gene TRBJ1-5, with TRBD1 matching 7 bases. Germline CDR1 SGHDT, CDR2 YYEEEE. V dropped 0 bases and J dropped 6; count of bases not matched to a gene: 12. CDR3 length: 17 residues. CDR3 sequence (DNA): TGTGCCAGCAGCTTGGGACCTCGGACAGGCCTAAGTCAGCCCCAGCATTTT. Translated: CASSLGPRTGLSQPQHF.